Listed below are T cell receptor beta chains from one sample, sequenced in a study of OX40 agonist ivuxolimab in advanced cancers. The method was immunoSEQ multiplex PCR; TCRdb's version includes in-frame clones alone and lacks a portion of them. This sample yields nearly 50,000 clones, of which about three quarters are seen a single time; more than 5.5% belongs to the top ten. Specimen: CD4+ or CD8+ T cells sorted from blood, collected in a trial of the OX40 agonist ivuxolimab. Every receptor here comes from an adult with an advanced solid tumor such as melanoma, head and neck, liver or kidney cancer. The CDR3 runs from the conserved cysteine through the conserved F or W. D genes are given only for firm matches. Clone size, where shown, is once, few, many, or a class for clones that have expanded.

TRBJ2-7 - - TRBV5-8 CASSQGQRVYEQYF TGTGCCAGCAGCCAAGGGCAACGGGTCTACGAGCAGTACTTC
TRBJ2-1 TRBD2 - TRBV5-1 CASSFLAGGAYNEQFF TGCGCCAGCAGCTTCTTAGCGGGAGGGGCCTACAATGAGCAGTTCTTC
TRBJ2-1 TRBD2 - TRBV7-6 CASSLVLAGVQRFF TGTGCCAGCAGCTTAGTACTAGCGGGGGTGCAAAGGTTCTTC
TRBJ2-1 - - TRBV21-1 CASSTWVPGQGFRFYNEQFF TGTGCCAGCAGCACATGGGTCCCGGGACAGGGGTTCCGTTTTTACAATGAGCAGTTCTTC
TRBJ1-6 TRBD1 - TRBV5-4 CASSLPGGPDSPLHF TGTGCCAGCAGCCTCCCAGGGGGACCGGATTCACCCCTCCACTTT
TRBJ2-7 - - TRBV7-2 CASSLQSSYEQYF TGTGCCAGCAGCTTACAAAGCTCCTACGAGCAGTACTTC
TRBJ2-3 - - TRBV7-2 CASSLVGPTDTQYF TGTGCCAGCAGCTTAGTCGGGCCGACAGATACGCAGTATTTT
TRBJ1-4 - - TRBV11-2 CASSLGLAEKLFF TGTGCCAGCAGCTTGGGACTTGCGGAAAAACTGTTTTTT
TRBJ2-5 - - TRBV2 CASSSLASRETQYF TGTGCCAGCAGTTCCCTAGCTTCAAGGGAGACCCAGTACTTC
TRBJ1-1 - - TRBV11-2 CASSLAVVASEAFF TGTGCCAGCAGCTTAGCCGTCGTCGCATCTGAAGCTTTCTTT
TRBJ2-2 TRBD1 - TRBV5-1 CASSRALQGAGTGELFF TGCGCCAGCAGCCGAGCCTTACAGGGGGCGGGCACCGGGGAGCTGTTTTTT
TRBJ2-3 - - TRBV12-5 CASGLTGRRRTQYF TGTGCTAGTGGCTTGACAGGTCGTCGGCGCACGCAGTATTTT
TRBJ2-1 - once TRBV7-2 CASSLALLSYNEQFF TGTGCCAGCAGCTTAGCACTCCTCTCCTACAATGAGCAGTTCTTC
TRBJ1-5 - - TRBV27 CASSLAVRGQPQHF TGTGCCAGCAGTTTAGCGGTAAGAGGTCAGCCCCAGCATTTT
TRBJ2-1 - few TRBV4-1 CASSPLPYNEQFF TGCGCCAGCAGCCCACTACCTTACAATGAGCAGTTCTTC
TRBJ2-1 TRBD2 few TRBV27 CASSWATSGRTTPDEQFF TGTGCCAGCAGTTGGGCGACTAGCGGGAGGACAACCCCGGATGAGCAGTTCTTC
TRBJ1-3 - - TRBV5-4 CASSQEGASTASGNTIYF TGTGCCAGCAGCCAAGAGGGCGCCAGCACAGCCTCTGGAAACACCATATATTTT
TRBJ2-1 TRBD2 - TRBV10-3 CAISGQSTSAYNEQFF TGTGCCATCAGTGGTCAGTCGACTAGCGCTTACAATGAGCAGTTCTTC
TRBJ1-2 - - TRBV5-4 CASSLIVGEGYTF TGTGCCAGCAGCTTGATTGTTGGGGAAGGCTACACCTTC
TRBJ2-7 TRBD2 - TRBV27 CASSPGLSRLAGVGEQYF TGTGCCAGCAGTCCAGGCTTATCGCGGCTAGCGGGAGTTGGTGAGCAGTACTTC
TRBJ2-7 TRBD1 large TRBV5-6 CASSLGGTGAYEQYF TGTGCCAGCAGCTTAGGAGGGACAGGAGCCTACGAGCAGTACTTC
TRBJ2-5 TRBD1 - TRBV10-3 CAISESGTGGGETQYF TGTGCCATCAGTGAGTCCGGGACAGGGGGGGGAGAGACCCAGTACTTC
TRBJ2-5 - few TRBV27 CASSLLEAETQYF TGTGCCAGCAGTTTACTCGAAGCGGAGACCCAGTACTTC
TRBJ2-5 - - TRBV11-2 CASSLESVDRQQETQYF TGTGCCAGCAGCTTAGAAAGTGTGGACAGACAACAAGAGACCCAGTACTTC
TRBJ2-1 TRBD2 - TRBV29-1 CSVESLAGVTYNEQFF TGCAGCGTTGAAAGTCTCGCGGGAGTCACCTACAATGAGCAGTTCTTC
TRBJ2-7 - - TRBV10-1 CASSEFGGGYEQYF TGCGCCAGCAGTGAGTTCGGGGGCGGCTACGAGCAGTACTTC
TRBJ2-3 - - TRBV7-2 CASSRDQSTDTQYF TGTGCCAGCAGCCGGGACCAAAGCACAGATACGCAGTATTTT
TRBJ2-1 - - TRBV7-9 CASSYMSLASNNEQFF TGTGCCAGCAGCTATATGAGTCTAGCCTCCAACAATGAGCAGTTCTTC
TRBJ1-2 - - TRBV19 CASEDWDENRYTF TGTGCCAGTGAGGATTGGGACGAAAATCGCTACACCTTC
TRBJ2-7 TRBD2 - TRBV6-4 CASSSGLADEQYF TGTGCCAGCAGTTCGGGACTAGCGGACGAGCAGTACTTC
TRBJ1-2 - - TRBV2 CASTRALISNYGYTF TGTGCCAGCACCAGGGCCTTAATATCTAACTATGGCTACACCTTC
TRBJ1-1 - - TRBV6-5 CASSYSGNLGTEAFF TGTGCCAGCAGTTACTCAGGCAACTTGGGGACTGAAGCTTTCTTT
TRBJ1-1 TRBD1 - TRBV10-3 CAITKTGDTEAFF TGTGCCATAACCAAGACAGGGGACACTGAAGCTTTCTTT
TRBJ1-6 TRBD1 - TRBV7-2 CASQGQGAGNSPLHF TGTGCCAGCCAGGGACAGGGGGCGGGAAATTCACCCCTCCACTTT
TRBJ1-1 - few TRBV2 CASIHPQGTTEAFF TGTGCCAGCATCCACCCCCAGGGGACCACTGAAGCTTTCTTT
TRBJ2-7 - - TRBV2 CASSDWSSIQQGQYF TGTGCCAGCAGTGATTGGTCTTCCATCCAGCAAGGGCAGTACTTC
TRBJ1-1 - few TRBV2 CASRLSGIYSEAFF TGTGCCAGCAGATTATCGGGGATTTATTCTGAAGCTTTCTTT
TRBJ2-1 - - TRBV11-2 CASSLDGGRFGNEQFF TGTGCCAGCAGCTTAGATGGCGGGCGCTTCGGGAATGAGCAGTTCTTC
TRBJ2-5 - - TRBV5-6 CASSFWASRGTQYF TGTGCCAGCAGCTTCTGGGCCTCTAGAGGGACCCAGTACTTC
TRBJ2-3 TRBD2 - TRBV30 CAWSVGLAGGGDTQYF TGTGCCTGGAGTGTCGGACTAGCGGGGGGCGGGGATACGCAGTATTTT
TRBJ1-1 TRBD1 - TRBV5-4 CASSLTGVPTEAFF TGTGCCAGCAGTTTGACAGGGGTGCCCACTGAAGCTTTCTTT
TRBJ1-6 TRBD1 - TRBV11-2 CASSLVTGTGGNSPLHF TGTGCCAGCAGCTTAGTGACCGGGACAGGGGGGAATTCACCCCTCCACTTT